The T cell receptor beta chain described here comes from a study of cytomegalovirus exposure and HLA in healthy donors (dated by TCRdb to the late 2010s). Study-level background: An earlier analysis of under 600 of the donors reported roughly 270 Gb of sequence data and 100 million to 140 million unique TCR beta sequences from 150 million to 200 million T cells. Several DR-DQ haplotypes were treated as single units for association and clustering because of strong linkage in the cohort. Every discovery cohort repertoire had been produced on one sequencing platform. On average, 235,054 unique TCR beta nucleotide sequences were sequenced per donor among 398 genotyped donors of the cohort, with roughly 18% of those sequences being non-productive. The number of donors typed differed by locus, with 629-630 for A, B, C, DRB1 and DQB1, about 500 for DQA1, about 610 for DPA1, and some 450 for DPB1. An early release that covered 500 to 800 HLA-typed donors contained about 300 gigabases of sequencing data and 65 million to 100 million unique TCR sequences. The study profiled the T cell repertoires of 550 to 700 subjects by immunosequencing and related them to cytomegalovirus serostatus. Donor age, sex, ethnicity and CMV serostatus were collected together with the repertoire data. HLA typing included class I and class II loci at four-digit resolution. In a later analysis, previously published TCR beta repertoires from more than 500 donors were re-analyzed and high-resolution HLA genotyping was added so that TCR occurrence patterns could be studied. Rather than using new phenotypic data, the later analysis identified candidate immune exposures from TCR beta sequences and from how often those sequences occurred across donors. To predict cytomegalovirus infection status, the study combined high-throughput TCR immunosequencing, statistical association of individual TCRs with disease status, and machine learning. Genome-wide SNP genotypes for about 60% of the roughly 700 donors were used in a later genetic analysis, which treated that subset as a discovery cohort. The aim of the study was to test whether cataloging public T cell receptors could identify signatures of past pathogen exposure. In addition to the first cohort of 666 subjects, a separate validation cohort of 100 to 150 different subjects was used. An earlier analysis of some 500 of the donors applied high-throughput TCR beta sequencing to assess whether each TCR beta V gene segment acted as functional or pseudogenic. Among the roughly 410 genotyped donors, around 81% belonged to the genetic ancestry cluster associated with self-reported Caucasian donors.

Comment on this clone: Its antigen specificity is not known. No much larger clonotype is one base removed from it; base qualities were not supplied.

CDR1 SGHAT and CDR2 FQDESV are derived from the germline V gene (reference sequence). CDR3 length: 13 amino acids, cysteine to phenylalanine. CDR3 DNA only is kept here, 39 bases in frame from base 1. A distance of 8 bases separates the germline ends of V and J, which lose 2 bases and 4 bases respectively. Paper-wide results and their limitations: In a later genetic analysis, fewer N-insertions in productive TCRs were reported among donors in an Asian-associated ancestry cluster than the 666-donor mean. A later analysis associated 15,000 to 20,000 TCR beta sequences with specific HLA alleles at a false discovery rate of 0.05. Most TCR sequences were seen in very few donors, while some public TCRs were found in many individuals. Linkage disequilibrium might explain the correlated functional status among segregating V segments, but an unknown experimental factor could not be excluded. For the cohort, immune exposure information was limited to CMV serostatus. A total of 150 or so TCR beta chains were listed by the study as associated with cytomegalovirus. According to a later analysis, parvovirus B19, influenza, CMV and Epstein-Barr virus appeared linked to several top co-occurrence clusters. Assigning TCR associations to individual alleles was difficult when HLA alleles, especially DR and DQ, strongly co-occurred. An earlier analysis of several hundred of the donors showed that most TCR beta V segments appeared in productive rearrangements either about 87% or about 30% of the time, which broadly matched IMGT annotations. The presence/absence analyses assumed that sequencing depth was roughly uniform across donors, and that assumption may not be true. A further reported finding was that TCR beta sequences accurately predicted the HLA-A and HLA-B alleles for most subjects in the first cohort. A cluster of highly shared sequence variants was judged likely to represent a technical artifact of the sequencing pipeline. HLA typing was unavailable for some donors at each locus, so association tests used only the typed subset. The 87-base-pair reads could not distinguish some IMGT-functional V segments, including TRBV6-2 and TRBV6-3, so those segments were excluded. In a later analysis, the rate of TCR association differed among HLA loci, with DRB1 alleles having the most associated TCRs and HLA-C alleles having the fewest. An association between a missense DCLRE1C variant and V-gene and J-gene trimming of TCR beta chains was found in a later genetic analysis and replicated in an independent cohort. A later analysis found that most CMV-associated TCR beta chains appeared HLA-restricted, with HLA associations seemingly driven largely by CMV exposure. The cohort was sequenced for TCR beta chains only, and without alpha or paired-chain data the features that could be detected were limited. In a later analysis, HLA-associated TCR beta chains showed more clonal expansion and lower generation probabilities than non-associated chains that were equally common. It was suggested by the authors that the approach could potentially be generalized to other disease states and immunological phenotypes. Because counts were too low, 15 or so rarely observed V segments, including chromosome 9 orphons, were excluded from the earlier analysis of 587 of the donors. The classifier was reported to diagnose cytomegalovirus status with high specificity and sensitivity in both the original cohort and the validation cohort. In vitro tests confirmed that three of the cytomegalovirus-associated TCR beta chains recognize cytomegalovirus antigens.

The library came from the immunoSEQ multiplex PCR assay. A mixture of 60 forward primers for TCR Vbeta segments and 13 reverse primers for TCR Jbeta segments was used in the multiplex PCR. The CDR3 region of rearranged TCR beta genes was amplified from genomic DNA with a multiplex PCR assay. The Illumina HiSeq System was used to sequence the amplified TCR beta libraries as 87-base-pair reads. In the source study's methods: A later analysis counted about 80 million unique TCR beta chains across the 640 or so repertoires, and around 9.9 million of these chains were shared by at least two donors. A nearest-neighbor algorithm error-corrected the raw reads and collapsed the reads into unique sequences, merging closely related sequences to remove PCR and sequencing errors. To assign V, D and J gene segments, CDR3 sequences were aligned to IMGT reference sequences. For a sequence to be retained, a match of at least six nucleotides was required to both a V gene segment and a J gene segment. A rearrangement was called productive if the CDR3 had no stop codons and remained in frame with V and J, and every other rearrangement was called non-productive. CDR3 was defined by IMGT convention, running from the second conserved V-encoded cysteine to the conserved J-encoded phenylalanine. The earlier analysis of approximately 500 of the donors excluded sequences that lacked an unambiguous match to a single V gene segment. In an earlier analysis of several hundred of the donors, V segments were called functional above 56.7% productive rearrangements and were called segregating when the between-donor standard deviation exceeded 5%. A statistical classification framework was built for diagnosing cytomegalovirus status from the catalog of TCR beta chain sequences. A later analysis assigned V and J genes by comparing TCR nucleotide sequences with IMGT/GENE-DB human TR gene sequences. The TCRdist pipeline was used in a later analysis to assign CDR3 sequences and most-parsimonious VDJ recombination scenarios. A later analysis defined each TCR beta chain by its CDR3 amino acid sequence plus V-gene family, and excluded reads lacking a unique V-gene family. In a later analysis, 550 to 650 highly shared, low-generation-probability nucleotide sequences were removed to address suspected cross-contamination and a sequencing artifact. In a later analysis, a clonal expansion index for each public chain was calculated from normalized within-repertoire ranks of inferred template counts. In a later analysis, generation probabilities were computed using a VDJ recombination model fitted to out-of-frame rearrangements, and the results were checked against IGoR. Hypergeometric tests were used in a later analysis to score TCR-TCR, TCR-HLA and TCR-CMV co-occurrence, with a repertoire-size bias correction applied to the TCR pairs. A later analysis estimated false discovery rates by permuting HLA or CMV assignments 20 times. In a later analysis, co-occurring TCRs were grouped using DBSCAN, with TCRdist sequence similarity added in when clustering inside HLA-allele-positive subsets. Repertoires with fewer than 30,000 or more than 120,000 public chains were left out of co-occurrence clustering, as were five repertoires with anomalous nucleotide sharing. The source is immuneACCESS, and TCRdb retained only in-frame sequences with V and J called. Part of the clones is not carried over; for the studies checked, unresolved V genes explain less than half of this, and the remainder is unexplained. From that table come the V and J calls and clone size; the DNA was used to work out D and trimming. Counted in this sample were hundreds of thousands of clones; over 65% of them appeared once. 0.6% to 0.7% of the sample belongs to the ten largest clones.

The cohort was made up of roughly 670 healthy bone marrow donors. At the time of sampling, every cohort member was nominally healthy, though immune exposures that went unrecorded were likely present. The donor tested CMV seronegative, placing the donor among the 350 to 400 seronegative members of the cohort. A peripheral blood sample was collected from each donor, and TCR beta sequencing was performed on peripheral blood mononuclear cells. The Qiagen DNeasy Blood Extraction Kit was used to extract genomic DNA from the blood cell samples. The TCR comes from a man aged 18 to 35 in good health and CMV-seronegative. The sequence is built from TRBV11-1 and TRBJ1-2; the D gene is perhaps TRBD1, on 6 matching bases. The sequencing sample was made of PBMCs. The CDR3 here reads CASSLLGGYGYTF. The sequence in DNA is TGTGCCAGCAGCTTATTAGGGGGCTATGGCTACACCTTC.